Given below is one TCR beta chain in context. V gave up 3 bases and J gave up 3 bases; unmatched junction bases: 7. Germline assignment: CDR1 MNHNS and CDR2 SASEGT. This CDR3 has 15 amino acids. These data come from a study of glioma-infiltrating T cells after dendritic cell vaccination. Sequencing was performed with immunoSEQ multiplex PCR; in TCRdb, only in-frame clones are kept and a portion is missing. The table has some 90,000 clones, roughly four fifths seen once; the top ten hold roughly 2.1%. Indicated time point: after dendritic cell vaccination, including at tumor progression/relapse. The chain combines TRBV6-1 with TRBJ2-7, with 8 positions matching TRBD1. This receptor was taken from a human donor with glioblastoma. Sequenced material: blood, taken after dendritic cell vaccination. In DNA, the CDR3 is TGTGCCAGCAGTGACTTTGGACAGGGAAGCTACGAGCAGTACTTC. As protein: CASSDFGQGSYEQYF.